Described below is a single T cell receptor (beta chain) sequence and its context. Its target is unknown. The data stem from a study of CD8+ T cells in alopecia areata. RNA, once extracted, was reverse transcribed into cDNA for use as the sequencing template. The repertoire was sequenced with immunoSEQ multiplex PCR; TCRdb's copy has only in-frame clones and lacks some. The data show fewer than 200,000 clones, with about 63% seen just once and about 14% held by the top ten. Germline CDR1 MNHEY, CDR2 SVGAGI. There are 13 residues in the CDR3. V gave up 6 bases and J gave up 4 bases, with 12 bases separating them. Sorted out of PBMCs were CD4+ T cells and CD8+ T cells. Study-wide findings and caveats: Sequences from scalp samples also cover resident alphabeta T cells of normal skin. It was less clear whether patients shared TCRs than it was in mice, possibly because of HLA.

V gene TRBV6-5 combines with J gene TRBJ1-2; D might be TRBD1 (5 bases). The sequence came from a human donor with alopecia areata. Sequences were derived from CD4+ T cells sorted from blood, sampled at week 0. Here the CDR3 DNA reads TGTGCCAGCAGAGACAGCACGATCTATGGCTACACCTTC. It specifies CASRDSTIYGYTF.